This T cell receptor (beta chain) came from a study of identical twins. A universal primer site was added by template switching, and unique molecular identifiers were carried by the cDNA. Each CDR3 protein gets one entry after TCRdb re-called the 5' RACE reads with MiXCR. The sample includes roughly 250,000 distinct CDR3 sequences, roughly 13% of them seen just once. CDR3 length: 13 residues. CDR1 and CDR2 from the germline V gene are ENHRY and SYGVKD. V was clipped by 2 bases and J by 0 bases, with 5 bases between them. The TCR originated in a woman under 30 in good health. The rearrangement links TRBV10-3 to TRBJ2-7; no clear D gene. The specimen sequenced was memory (CD45RO+) T cells sorted from blood. The CDR3 DNA reads TGTGCCATCAGTGAGAGTGGCTCCTACGAGCAGTACTTC. Protein sequence: CAISESGSYEQYF.